Listed below are T cell receptor beta chains from one sample, sequenced in a study of T cells after yellow fever vaccination. One entry per CDR3 protein, called by TCRdb with MiXCR from the 5' RACE reads. The sample lists around 600,000 distinct CDR3 sequences; roughly 12% were seen once. The specimen was PBMCs, collected on the day of the yellow fever booster vaccination. Receptors were obtained from a man under 40 who received the YFV17D yellow fever vaccine. Each CDR3 is given with its conserved first and last residue.

>TRBJ1-4|TRBV7-2|13
CASSFRREEKLFF
>TRBJ2-1|TRBV6-1|15
CASSGLRGSYNEQFF
>TRBJ2-5|TRBV10-2|11
CASSRGETQYF
>TRBJ2-7|TRBV18|13
CASSTSHGSEQYF
>TRBJ2-1|TRBV11-2|14
CASSLSPANNEQFF
>TRBJ2-7|TRBV7-9|16
CASSAHLLAGEYEQYF
>TRBJ2-1|TRBV18|15
CASSRRLAGEYEQFF
>TRBJ2-7|TRBV28|12
CASSPKAYEQYF
>TRBJ2-1|TRBV20-1|13
CSAAGTGVNEQFF
>TRBJ2-2|TRBV5-1|19
CASSSSGLAGGSYTGELFF
>TRBJ2-2|TRBV7-4|19
CASSLGRDTQRERTGELFF
>TRBJ2-6|TRBV9|15
CASSRGDTGANVLTF
>TRBJ2-1|TRBV20-1|13
CSARAYARNEQFF
>TRBJ1-4|TRBV20-1|13
CSALPGGTEKLFF
>TRBJ2-3|TRBV20-1|14
CSASAAGGTDTQYF
>TRBJ1-2|TRBV10-3|13
CAISDVGPYGYTF
>TRBJ1-1|TRBV10-2|17
CATQPPGDRRVNTEAFF
>TRBJ1-5|TRBV12-3/TRBV12-4|15
CASSLGGLGLGTQHF
>TRBJ2-7|TRBV29-1|13
CSVGTKLTYEQYF
>TRBJ2-1|TRBV5-4|16
CASSLKGQGTYNEQFF
>TRBJ2-7|TRBV5-1|16
CASSLVAGDEVHEQYF
>TRBJ2-3|TRBV9|16
CASSLAPAGDLDTQYF
>TRBJ2-1|TRBV4-3|17
CASSQDPRAGVLNEQFF
>TRBJ2-7|TRBV29-1|13
CSVEGLGAYEQYF
>TRBJ1-6|TRBV14|14
CASSQDFISSPLHF
>TRBJ2-7|TRBV5-5|14
CASLGGTAFYEQYF
>TRBJ2-3|TRBV12-5|15
CANSPGQDPKDTQYF
>TRBJ1-2|TRBV30|13
CAWSETGGYGYTF
>TRBJ2-5|TRBV6-5|14
CASSYSRQIETQYF
>TRBJ2-7|TRBV2|15
CASSEAGLSSYEQYF
>TRBJ2-1|TRBV20-1|11
CTAAGTHEQFF
>TRBJ2-3|TRBV9|15
CASSVATSSTDTQYF
>TRBJ2-2|TRBV7-3|17
CASSIIAGTGSPGELFF
>TRBJ2-1|TRBV12-3/TRBV12-4|15
CASSPARDYRNEQFF
>TRBJ2-2|TRBV21-1|12
CASSSHPGELFF
>TRBJ2-3|TRBV7-9|14
CASSPTHRDSKQYF
>TRBJ2-3|TRBV28|14
CASKVGGAVDTQYF
>TRBJ2-5|TRBV6-2/TRBV6-3|13
CASSYLGGETQYF